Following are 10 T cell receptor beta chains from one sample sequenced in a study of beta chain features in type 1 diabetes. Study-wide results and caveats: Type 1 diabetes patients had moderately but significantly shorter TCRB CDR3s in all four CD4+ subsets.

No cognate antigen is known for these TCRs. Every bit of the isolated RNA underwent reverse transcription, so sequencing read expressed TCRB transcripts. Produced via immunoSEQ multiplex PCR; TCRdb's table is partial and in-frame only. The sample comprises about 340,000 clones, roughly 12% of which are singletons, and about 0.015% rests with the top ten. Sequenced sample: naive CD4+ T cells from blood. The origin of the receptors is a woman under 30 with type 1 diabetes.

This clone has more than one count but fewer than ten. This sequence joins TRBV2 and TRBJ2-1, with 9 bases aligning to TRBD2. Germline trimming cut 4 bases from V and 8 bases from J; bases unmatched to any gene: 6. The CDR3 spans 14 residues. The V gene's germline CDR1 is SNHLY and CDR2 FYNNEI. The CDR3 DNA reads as TGTGCCAGCAGTGGGTTGCGGGAGGGGCATGAGCAGTTCTTC. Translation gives CASSGLREGHEQFF.

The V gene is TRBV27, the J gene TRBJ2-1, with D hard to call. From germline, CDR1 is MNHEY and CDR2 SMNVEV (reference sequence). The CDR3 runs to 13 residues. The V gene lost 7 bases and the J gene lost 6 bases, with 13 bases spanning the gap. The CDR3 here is CASTPSRGNEQFF. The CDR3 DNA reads TGTGCCAGCACCCCTTCCCGCGGCAATGAGCAGTTCTTC.

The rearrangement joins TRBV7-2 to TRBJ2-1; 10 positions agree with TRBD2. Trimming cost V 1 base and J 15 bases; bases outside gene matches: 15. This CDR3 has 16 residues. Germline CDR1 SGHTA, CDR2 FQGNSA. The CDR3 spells CASSLESLAGPVSGFF. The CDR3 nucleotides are TGTGCCAGCAGCTTAGAGTCACTAGCGGGACCGGTTAGTGGGTTCTTC.

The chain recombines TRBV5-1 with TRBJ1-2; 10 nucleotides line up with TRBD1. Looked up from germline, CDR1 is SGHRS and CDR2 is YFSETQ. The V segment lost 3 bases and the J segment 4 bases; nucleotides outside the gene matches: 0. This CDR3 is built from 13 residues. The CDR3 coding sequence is TGCGCCAGCAGCTGGACAGGGGGCTATGGCTACACCTTC. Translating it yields CASSWTGGYGYTF.

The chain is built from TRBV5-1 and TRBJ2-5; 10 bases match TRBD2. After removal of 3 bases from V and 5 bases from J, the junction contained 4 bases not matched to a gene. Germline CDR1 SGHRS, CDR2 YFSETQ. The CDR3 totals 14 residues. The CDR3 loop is CASSSLAGRETQYF. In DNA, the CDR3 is TGCGCCAGCAGCTCACTAGCGGGAAGGGAGACCCAGTACTTC.

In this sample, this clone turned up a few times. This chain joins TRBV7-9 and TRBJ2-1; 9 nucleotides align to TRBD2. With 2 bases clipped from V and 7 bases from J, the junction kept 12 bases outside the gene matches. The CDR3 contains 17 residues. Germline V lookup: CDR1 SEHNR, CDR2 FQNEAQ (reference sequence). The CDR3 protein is CASSLIWREGYRNEQFF. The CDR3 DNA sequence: TGTGCCAGCAGCTTAATATGGCGGGAGGGATATCGGAATGAGCAGTTCTTC.

In DNA, the CDR3 is TGTGCCAGTAGTATAGCCCAGACAGGGAGCACTGAAGCTTTCTTT. Translation: CASSIAQTGSTEAFF. This chain connects TRBV19 to TRBJ1-1, with TRBD1 identical over 7 bases. CDR1 and CDR2 from the germline V gene are LNHDA and SQIVND (reference sequence). V was pared by 1 base and J by 4 bases, with 6 bases of the junction left unmatched. The length of the CDR3 is 15 residues.

Here the CDR3 reads CASSVTDSEAFF. CDR3 nucleotides: TGTGCCAGCAGCGTTACGGACAGTGAAGCTTTCTTT. The gene calls are TRBV7-6 and TRBJ1-1; possible D gene TRBD1, 6 bases. Germline-derived CDR1 and CDR2 are SGHVS and FNYEAQ. Trimming pared 5 bases from V and 7 bases from J, leaving 11 bases between. This CDR3 region has 12 residues.

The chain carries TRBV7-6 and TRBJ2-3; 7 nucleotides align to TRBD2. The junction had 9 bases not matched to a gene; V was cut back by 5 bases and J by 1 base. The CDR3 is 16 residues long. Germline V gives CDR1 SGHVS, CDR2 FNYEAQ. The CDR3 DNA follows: TGTGCCAGCAGCGGCGGGAGAGGGGAGGGCACAGATACGCAGTATTTT. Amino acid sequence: CASSGGRGEGTDTQYF.

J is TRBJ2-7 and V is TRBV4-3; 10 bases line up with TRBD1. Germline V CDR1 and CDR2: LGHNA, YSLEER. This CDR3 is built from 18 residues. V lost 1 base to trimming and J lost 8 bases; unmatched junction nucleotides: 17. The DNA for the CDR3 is TGCGCCAGCAGCCAAGTACTGCCGGGACAGGGGTCCCCTAGGAAGCAGTACGTC. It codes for CASSQVLPGQGSPRKQYV.